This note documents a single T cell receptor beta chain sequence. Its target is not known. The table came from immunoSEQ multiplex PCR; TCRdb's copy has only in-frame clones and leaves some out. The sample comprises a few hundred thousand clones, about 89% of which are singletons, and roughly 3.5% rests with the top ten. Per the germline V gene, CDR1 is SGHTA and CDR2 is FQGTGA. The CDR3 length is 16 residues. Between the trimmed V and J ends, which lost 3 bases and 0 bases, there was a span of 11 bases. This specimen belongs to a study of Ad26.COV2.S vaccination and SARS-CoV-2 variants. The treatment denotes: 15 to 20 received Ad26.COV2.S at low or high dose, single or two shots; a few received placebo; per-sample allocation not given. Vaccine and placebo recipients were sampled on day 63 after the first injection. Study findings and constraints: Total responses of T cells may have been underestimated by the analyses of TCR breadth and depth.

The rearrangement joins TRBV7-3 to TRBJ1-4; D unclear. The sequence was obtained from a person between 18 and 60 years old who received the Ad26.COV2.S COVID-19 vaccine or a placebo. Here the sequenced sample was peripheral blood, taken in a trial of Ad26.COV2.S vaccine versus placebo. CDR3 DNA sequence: TGTGCCAGCAGCTTCTCCGACGGTTCAACTAATGAAAAACTGTTTTTT. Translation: CASSFSDGSTNEKLFF.